Below are 12 T cell receptor beta chains sequenced from a single sample in a study of T cell responses to AZD1222 COVID-19 vaccine. TCRdb keeps only in-frame clones here, not all; method: immunoSEQ multiplex PCR. Seen here are some 50,000 clones, more than 65% observed once, and the top ten hold roughly 20%. The material sequenced was peripheral blood, taken on day 0 of MenACWY control vaccination. The origin of the receptors is an adult in good health.

The chain has TRBV9 and TRBJ1-1; no clear D. The germline gives CDR1 SGDLS, CDR2 YYNGEE. V gave up 3 bases and J gave up 0 bases, with 9 bases separating them. The CDR3 consists of 14 residues. The CDR3 region is CASSGLGMNTEAFF. For the CDR3, the DNA is TGTGCCAGCAGCGGTTTAGGGATGAACACTGAAGCTTTCTTT.

DNA for the CDR3: TGTGCCAGCAGCTCGGACTCTTTCCTTGGAAACACCATATATTTT. It encodes CASSSDSFLGNTIYF. This rearrangement joins TRBV7-6 to TRBJ1-3; D is unresolved. Trimming left V 4 bases short and J 3 bases short, with 13 bases between. The CDR3 is 15 amino acids. Germline V gives CDR1 SGHVS, CDR2 FNYEAQ.

The J gene is TRBJ1-5, the V gene TRBV27; D may be TRBD1 (5 bases). The V and J ends lost 6 bases and 4 bases respectively, with 16 bases between them. CDR1 is MNHEY and CDR2 is SMNVEV in the germline V gene (reference sequence). The CDR3 contains 15 residues. CDR3 DNA sequence: TGTGCCAGCAGACCGCCGGGGGTTGGAAATCAGCCCCAGCATTTT. It yields the protein CASRPPGVGNQPQHF.

The chain joins TRBV7-9 to TRBJ1-3, with D perhaps TRBD1 (6 bases). The ends were cut back, 5 bases at V and 5 bases at J, with 25 bases in the middle. CDR3 length: 18 residues. Germline CDR1 SEHNR, CDR2 FQNEAQ (reference sequence). The CDR3 nucleotides are TGTGCCAGCAGCCCCCGATGGTGGGGGCAAGAATTTAGAAACACCATATATTTT. It encodes CASSPRWWGQEFRNTIYF.

This chain uses TRBV28 with TRBJ2-2; a possible D gene is TRBD2 (6 bases). Germline V gives CDR1 MDHEN, CDR2 SYDVKM. V was pared by 5 bases and J by 5 bases, with 15 bases between. The CDR3 contains 15 residues. The CDR3 loop is CASSLLGGDTGELFF. CDR3 sequence (DNA): TGTGCCAGCAGTCTCCTGGGGGGAGATACCGGGGAGCTGTTTTTT.

The genes are TRBV11-2 and TRBJ1-1, with D tentatively TRBD1 (5 bases). Germline CDR1 and CDR2: SGHAT and FQNNGV. V shed 8 bases and J shed 1 base, with 11 bases lying between them. The CDR3 runs to 13 residues. The CDR3 protein is CASLQVPNTEAFF. CDR3 DNA: TGTGCCAGCCTACAGGTCCCGAACACTGAAGCTTTCTTT.

CDR3 in DNA: TGTGCCAGTAGTATTGGTGATGGGTCGTCTGGGGCCAACGTCCTGACTTTC. Translation gives CASSIGDGSSGANVLTF. The chain employs TRBV19 and TRBJ2-6; no clear D gene. Germline CDR1 LNHDA, CDR2 SQIVND (reference sequence). CDR3 length: 17 residues. The V end was cut by 3 bases, the J end by 1 base, with 13 bases between.

The J gene is TRBJ1-1, the V gene TRBV30; 7 bases are shared with TRBD1. Looked up from germline, CDR1 is GTSNPN and CDR2 is SVGIG (reference sequence). The V segment lost 0 bases and the J segment 4 bases; nucleotides outside the gene matches: 5. This CDR3 has 14 amino acids. The CDR3 is CAWSVSGGVTEAFF. The CDR3 DNA is TGTGCCTGGAGTGTTTCAGGGGGGGTCACTGAAGCTTTCTTT.

The sample holds one count of this clone. The V and J genes are TRBV2 and TRBJ1-1; the D is unclear. This CDR3 spans 12 amino acids. Germline values: CDR1 SNHLY, CDR2 FYNNEI. Deletions cut 3 bases from V and 5 bases from J, with 7 bases between. CDR3 in DNA: TGTGCCAGCAGTGAGGTAGGGACTGAAGCTTTCTTT. This sequence encodes CASSEVGTEAFF.

This clone occurred once. The chain employs TRBV3-1 (or the pseudogene TRBV3-2) and TRBJ1-3; 9 bases map to TRBD1. The junction had 11 bases not matched to a gene; V was cut back by 8 bases and J by 0 bases. Germline CDR1 is LGHDT and CDR2 is YNNKEL (reference sequence). There are 17 residues in the CDR3. The CDR3 DNA reads as TGTGCCAGCGGAACCACAGGGGGCCCCTACTCTGGAAACACCATATATTTT. This encodes CASGTTGGPYSGNTIYF.

The rearrangement uses TRBV5-1 and TRBJ1-2, with D perhaps matching TRBD1 (6 bases). Germline loops: CDR1 SGHRS, CDR2 YFSETQ. The CDR3 runs to 15 residues. With 3 bases removed from V and 4 bases from J, the gap between germline ends came to 16 bases. CDR3 in DNA: TGCGCCAGCAGCTCGGAGGGGGAGCCACTCTATGGCTACACCTTC. Translation gives CASSSEGEPLYGYTF.

The chain uses TRBV4-1 and TRBJ2-7; perhaps TRBD2 as D (5 bases). Trimming shortened V by 5 bases and J by 4 bases, and 18 bases separated the two germline ends. The V gene's germline CDR1 is MGHRA and CDR2 YSYEKL. The CDR3 sequence is 15 residues long. The CDR3 coding sequence is TGCGCCAGCAGCTACGGGATTGACCCGGGGTACGAGCAGTACTTC. It is translated as CASSYGIDPGYEQYF.